This T cell receptor beta chain was obtained from a study of CD8+ T cells in alopecia areata. Background on the study: A 6-month period off drug followed tofacitinib, which lasted 6 to 18 months.

Treatment specified: oral pan-JAK inhibitor, 5-10 mg twice daily. It was from alopecia areata patients that lesional scalp punch biopsies and peripheral blood were collected. The study, taken as a whole, reports: Researchers reported that TCR sharing among patients proved less clear than in mice, possibly HLA-linked.

Germline V CDR1 and CDR2: SGHTA, FQGNSA. The trim removed 5 bases at V and 3 bases at J, leaving 8 bases unmatched. The CDR3 sequence is 16 residues long. RNA, once extracted, was reverse transcribed into cDNA for use as the sequencing template. Produced via immunoSEQ multiplex PCR; TCRdb's table is partial and in-frame only. The repertoire holds about 210,000 clones, with approximately 47% as singletons. Details on this clone: The antigen remains undetermined.

The sequences come from CD4+ T cells sorted from blood, collected at approximately week 37, from a patient treated with tofacitinib. The chain joins TRBV7-2 to TRBJ2-1; 9 bases line up with TRBD2. The sequence came from a human donor with alopecia areata. The CDR3 nucleotides read TGTGCCAGCAGCCTAGATAGCGGGAGTATCTACAATGAGCAGTTCTTC. This codes for CASSLDSGSIYNEQFF.